The T cell receptor beta chain described here comes from a study of identical twins. Study-wide findings and caveats: In beta out-of-frame sequences, the excess sharing between twins was weaker. While abundant cord blood beta clonotypes carried fewer insertions, memory repertoires showed no such pattern.

The CDR3 totals 15 residues. From germline, CDR1 is SGHTA and CDR2 FQGNSA. Trimming shortened V by 1 base and J by 0 bases, and 9 bases separated the two germline ends. MiXCR was run by TCRdb on the 5' RACE reads, yielding one entry per CDR3 protein. This sample has 520,000 or so distinct CDR3 sequences; roughly a fifth occur once, and the top ten carry 0.75% to 0.95%. Details on this clonotype: The antigen is unknown.

These records were also assigned to another study, of T cells expressing NK-cell markers. That source adds: Among the eight sequenced donors, seven tested HCMV-seropositive and one tested seronegative.

Material: CD4+ T cells sorted from blood. V gene TRBV7-2 combines with J gene TRBJ1-1, with no clear D. This receptor was identified in a woman between 18 and 29 years old in good health. The CDR3 coding sequence is TGTGCCAGCAGCTTAGTGGCGGTGATGAACACTGAAGCTTTCTTT. Its protein is CASSLVAVMNTEAFF.